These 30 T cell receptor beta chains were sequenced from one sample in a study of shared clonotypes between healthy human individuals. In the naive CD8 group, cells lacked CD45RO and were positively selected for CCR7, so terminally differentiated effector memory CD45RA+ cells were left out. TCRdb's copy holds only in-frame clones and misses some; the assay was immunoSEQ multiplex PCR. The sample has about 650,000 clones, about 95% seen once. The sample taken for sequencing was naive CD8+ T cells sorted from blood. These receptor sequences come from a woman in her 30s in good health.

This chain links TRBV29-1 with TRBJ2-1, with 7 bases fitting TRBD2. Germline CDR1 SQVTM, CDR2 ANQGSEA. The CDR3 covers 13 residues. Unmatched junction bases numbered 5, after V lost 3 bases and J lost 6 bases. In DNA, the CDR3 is TGCAGCGTTGACTATAGCGGGCGCAATGAGCAGTTCTTC. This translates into CSVDYSGRNEQFF.

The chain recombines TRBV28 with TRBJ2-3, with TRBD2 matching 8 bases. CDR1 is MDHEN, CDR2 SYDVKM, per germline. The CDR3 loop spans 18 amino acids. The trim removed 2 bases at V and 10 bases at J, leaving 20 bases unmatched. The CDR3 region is CASSLGRLARVSDGAQYF. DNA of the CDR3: TGTGCCAGCAGTTTAGGCCGACTAGCGAGAGTTTCGGATGGGGCGCAGTATTTT.

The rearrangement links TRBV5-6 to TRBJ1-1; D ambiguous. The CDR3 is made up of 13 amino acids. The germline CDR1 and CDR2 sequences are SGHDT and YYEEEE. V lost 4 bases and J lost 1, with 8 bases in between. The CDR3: CASSPPGNTEAFF. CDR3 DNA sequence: TGTGCCAGCAGCCCCCCGGGGAACACTGAAGCTTTCTTT.

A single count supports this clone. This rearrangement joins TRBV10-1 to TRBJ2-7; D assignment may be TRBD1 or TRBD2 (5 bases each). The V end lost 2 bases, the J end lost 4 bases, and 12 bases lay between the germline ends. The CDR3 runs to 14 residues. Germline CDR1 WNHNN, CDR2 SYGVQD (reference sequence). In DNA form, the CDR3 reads TGCGCCAGCAGTGAGGCCGGGACGGATTACGAGCAGTACTTC. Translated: CASSEAGTDYEQYF.

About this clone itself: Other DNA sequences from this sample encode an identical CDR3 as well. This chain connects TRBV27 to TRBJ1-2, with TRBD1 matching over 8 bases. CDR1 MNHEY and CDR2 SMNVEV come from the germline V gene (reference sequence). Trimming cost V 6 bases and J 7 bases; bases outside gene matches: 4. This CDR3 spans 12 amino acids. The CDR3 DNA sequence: TGTGCCAGCAGGACAGGGGCGGGTGGCTACACCTTC. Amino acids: CASRTGAGGYTF.

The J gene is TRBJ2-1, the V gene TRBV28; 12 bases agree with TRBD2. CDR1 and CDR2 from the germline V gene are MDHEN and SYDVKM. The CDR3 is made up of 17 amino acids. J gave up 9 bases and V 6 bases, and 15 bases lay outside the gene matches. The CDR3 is CASSLAGGPVWVTEQFF. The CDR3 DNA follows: TGTGCCAGCAGCCTAGCGGGAGGGCCTGTTTGGGTCACTGAGCAGTTCTTC.

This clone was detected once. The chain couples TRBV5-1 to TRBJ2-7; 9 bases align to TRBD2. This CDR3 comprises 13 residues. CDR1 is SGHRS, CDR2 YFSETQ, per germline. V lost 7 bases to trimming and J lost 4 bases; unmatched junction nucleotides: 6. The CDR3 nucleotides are TGCGCCAGCTGCGAGACTAGCGGATACGAGCAGTACTTC. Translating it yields CASCETSGYEQYF.

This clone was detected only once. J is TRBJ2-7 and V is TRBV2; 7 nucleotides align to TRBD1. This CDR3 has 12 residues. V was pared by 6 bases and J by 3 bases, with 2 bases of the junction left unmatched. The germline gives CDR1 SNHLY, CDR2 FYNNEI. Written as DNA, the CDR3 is TGTGCCAGCAGACAGGGGATCTACGAGCAGTACTTC. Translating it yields CASRQGIYEQYF.

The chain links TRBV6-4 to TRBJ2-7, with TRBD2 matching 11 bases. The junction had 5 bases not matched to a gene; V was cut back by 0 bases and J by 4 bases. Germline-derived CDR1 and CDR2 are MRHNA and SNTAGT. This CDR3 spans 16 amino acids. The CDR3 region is CASSDSSLAGGYEQYF. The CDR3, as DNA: TGTGCCAGCAGTGACTCGAGCTTAGCGGGGGGGTACGAGCAGTACTTC.

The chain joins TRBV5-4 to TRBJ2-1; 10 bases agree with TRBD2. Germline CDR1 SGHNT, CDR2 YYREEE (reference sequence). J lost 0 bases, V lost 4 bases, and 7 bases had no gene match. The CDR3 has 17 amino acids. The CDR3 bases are TGTGCCAGCAGCATACCACTAGCGGGGAGCTCCTACAATGAGCAGTTCTTC. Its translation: CASSIPLAGSSYNEQFF.

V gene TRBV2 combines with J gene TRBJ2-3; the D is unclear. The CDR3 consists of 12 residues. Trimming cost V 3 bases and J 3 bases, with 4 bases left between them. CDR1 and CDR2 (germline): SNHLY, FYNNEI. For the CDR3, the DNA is TGTGCCAGCAGTGAGCAGACAGATACGCAGTATTTT. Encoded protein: CASSEQTDTQYF.

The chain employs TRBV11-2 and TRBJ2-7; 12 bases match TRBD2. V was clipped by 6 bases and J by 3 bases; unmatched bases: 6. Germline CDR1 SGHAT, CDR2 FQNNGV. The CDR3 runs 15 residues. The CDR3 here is CASSLRGLAGYEQYF. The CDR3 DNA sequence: TGTGCCAGCAGTCTACGGGGACTAGCGGGCTACGAGCAGTACTTC.

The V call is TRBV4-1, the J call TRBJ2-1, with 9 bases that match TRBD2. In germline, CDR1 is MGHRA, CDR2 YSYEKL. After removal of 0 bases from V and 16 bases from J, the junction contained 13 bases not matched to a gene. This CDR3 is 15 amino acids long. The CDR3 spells CASSQEGGSGSTSFF. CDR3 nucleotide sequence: TGCGCCAGCAGCCAAGAAGGTGGTAGCGGGAGTACCAGTTTCTTC.

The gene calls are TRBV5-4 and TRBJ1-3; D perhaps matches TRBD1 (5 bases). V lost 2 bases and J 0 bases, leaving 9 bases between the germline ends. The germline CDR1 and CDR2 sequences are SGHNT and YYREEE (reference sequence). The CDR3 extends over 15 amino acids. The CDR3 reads CASSLKGNSGNTIYF. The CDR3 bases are TGTGCCAGCAGCTTAAAGGGGAACTCTGGAAACACCATATATTTT.

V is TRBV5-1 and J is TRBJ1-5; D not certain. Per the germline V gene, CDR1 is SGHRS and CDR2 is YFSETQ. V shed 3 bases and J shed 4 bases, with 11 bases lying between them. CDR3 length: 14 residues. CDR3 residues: CASSWTGLNQPQHF. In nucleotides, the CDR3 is TGCGCCAGCAGCTGGACTGGGTTAAATCAGCCCCAGCATTTT.

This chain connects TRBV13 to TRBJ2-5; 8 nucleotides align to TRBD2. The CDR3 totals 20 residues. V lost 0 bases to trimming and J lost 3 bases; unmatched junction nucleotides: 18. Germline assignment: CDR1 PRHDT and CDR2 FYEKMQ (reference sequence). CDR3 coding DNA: TGTGCCAGCAGCTTAGGCCTGGGGGTAGCGGGAAGGCTGGGGGAAGAGACCCAGTACTTC. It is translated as CASSLGLGVAGRLGEETQYF.

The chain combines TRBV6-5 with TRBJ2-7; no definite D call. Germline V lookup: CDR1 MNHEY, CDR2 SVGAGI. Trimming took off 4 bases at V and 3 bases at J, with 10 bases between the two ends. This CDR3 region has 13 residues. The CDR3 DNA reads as TGTGCCAGCAGTTCTGGAACCAACTACGAGCAGTACTTC. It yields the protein CASSSGTNYEQYF.

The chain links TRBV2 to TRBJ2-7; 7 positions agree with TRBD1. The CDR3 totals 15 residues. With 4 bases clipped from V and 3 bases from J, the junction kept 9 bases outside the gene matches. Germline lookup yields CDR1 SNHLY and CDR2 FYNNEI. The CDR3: CASSAGQNSYYEQYF. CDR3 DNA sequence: TGTGCCAGCAGTGCGGGACAGAATAGCTACTACGAGCAGTACTTC. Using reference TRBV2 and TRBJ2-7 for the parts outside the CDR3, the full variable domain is EPEVTQTPSHQVTQMGQEVILRCVPISNHLYFYWYRQILGQKVEFLVSFYNNEISEKSEIFDDQFSVERPDGSNFTLKIRSTKLEDSAMYFCASSAGQNSYYEQYFGPGTRLTVT.

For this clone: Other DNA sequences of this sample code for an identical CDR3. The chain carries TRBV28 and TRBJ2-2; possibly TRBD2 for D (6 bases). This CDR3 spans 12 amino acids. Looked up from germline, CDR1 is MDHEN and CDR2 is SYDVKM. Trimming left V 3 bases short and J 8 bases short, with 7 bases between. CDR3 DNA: TGTGCCAGCAGTTTGGGGACTGGGGAGCTGTTTTTT. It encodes CASSLGTGELFF.

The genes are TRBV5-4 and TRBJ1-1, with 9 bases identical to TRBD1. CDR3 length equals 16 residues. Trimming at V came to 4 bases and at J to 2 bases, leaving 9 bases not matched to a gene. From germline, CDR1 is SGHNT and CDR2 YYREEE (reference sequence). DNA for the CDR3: TGTGCCAGCAGCGAACCCGGGACAGGGCCTAACACTGAAGCTTTCTTT. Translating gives CASSEPGTGPNTEAFF.

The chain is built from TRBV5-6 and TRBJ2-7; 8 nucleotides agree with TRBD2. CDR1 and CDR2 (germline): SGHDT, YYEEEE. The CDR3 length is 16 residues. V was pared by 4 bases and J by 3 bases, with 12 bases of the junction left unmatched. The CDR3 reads CASSPSGSGWIYEQYF. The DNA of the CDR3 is TGTGCCAGCAGCCCCAGCGGGAGTGGTTGGATCTACGAGCAGTACTTC.

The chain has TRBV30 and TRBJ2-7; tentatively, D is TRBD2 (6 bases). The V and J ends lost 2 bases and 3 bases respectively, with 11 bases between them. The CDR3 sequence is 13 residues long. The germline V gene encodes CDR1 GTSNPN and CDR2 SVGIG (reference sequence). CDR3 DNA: TGTGCCTGGAGTACGCTAGCGAGCTACGAGCAGTACTTC. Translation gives CAWSTLASYEQYF.

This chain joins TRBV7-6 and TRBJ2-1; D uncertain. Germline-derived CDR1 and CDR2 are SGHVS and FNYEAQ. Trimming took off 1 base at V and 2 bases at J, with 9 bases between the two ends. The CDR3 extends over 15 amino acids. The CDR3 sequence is CASSLGLPTYNEQFF. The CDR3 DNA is TGTGCCAGCAGCTTAGGACTGCCAACCTACAATGAGCAGTTCTTC. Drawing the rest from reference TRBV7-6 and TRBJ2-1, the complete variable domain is GAGVSQSPRYKVTKRGQDVALRCDPISGHVSLYWYRQALGQGPEFLTYFNYEAQQDKSGLPNDRFSAERPEGSISTLTIQRTEQRDSAMYRCASSLGLPTYNEQFFGPGTRLTVL.

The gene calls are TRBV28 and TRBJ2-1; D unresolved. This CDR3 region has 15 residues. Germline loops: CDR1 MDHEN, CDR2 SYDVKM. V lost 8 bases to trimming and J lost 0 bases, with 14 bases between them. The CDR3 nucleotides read TGTGCCAGCTGTGAGGTCCTTGTCTCCTACAATGAGCAGTTCTTC. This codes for CASCEVLVSYNEQFF. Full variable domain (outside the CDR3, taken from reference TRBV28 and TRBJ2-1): DVKVTQSSRYLVKRTGEKVFLECVQDMDHENMFWYRQDPGLGLRLIYFSYDVKMKEKGDIPEGYSVSREKKERFSLILESASTNQTSMYLCASCEVLVSYNEQFFGPGTRLTVL.

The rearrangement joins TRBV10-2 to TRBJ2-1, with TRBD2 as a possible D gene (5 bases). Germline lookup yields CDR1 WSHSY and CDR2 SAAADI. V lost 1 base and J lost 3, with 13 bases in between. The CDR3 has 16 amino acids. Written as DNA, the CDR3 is TGCGCCAGCAGTGAGTGGATGGGAGAAGGCTACAATGAGCAGTTCTTC. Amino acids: CASSEWMGEGYNEQFF.

The CDR3 loop is CATSTWTSGAYEQYF. The CDR3 DNA is TGTGCCACCAGCACCTGGACTAGCGGGGCGTACGAGCAGTACTTC. The chain recombines TRBV15 with TRBJ2-5, with 12 bases identical to TRBD2. TRBJ2-7 explains the end of the DNA better; the J call may be wrong. The CDR3 length is 15 residues. Germline V gives CDR1 LNHNV, CDR2 YYDKDF (reference sequence).

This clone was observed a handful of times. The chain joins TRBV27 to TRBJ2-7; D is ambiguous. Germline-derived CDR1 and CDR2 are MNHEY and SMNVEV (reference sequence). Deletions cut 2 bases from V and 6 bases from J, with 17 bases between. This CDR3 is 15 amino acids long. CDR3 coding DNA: TGTGCCAGCAGTTTACTTCTACCTCCCAACTCCGAGCAGTACTTC. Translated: CASSLLLPPNSEQYF.

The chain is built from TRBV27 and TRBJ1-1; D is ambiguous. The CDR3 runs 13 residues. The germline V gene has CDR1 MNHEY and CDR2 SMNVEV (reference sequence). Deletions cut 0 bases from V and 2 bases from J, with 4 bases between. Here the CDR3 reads CASSLSINTEAFF. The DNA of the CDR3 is TGTGCCAGCAGTTTATCAATAAACACTGAAGCTTTCTTT.

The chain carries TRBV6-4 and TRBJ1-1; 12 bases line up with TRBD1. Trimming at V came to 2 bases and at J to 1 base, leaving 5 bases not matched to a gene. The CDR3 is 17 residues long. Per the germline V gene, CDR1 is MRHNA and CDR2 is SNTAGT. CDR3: CASSDRDRGRRNTEAFF. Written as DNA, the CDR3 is TGTGCCAGCAGTGACCGGGACAGGGGGCGTCGGAACACTGAAGCTTTCTTT.

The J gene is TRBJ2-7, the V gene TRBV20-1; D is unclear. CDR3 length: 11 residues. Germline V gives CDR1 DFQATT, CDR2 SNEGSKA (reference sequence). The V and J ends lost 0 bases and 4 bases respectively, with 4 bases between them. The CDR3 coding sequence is TGCAGTGCTAGAGACCATTACGAGCAGTACTTC. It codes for CSARDHYEQYF.